This T cell receptor beta chain was captured by sequencing in a study of shared clonotypes between healthy human individuals. For sorted subsets, about 0.2 ug DNA per replicate equaled approximately 32,000 T cell genomes. Here immunoSEQ multiplex PCR was the method, and the copy in TCRdb shows in-frame clones only, minus some. Among 850,000 to 1,200,000 clones listed, more than 65% were seen once. Comments on this clone: Antigen specificity is unknown. A much larger clone is a single base away; this may be a read error. At the DNA level, this CDR3 is encoded by other sequences in the same sample as well.

Study-level results: Clonotype sharing across several donors was observed for around 5% of naive CD4 clonotypes. Naive subsets generally had larger estimated richness than memory subsets.

The CDR3 loop spans 12 amino acids. Germline CDR1 LNHDA, CDR2 SQIVND (reference sequence). The V and J ends lost 6 bases and 0 bases respectively, with 3 bases between them. Those who donated, Caucasian adults without exception, all lived in Nashville, Tennessee. The receptor comes from a man between 18 and 29 years old in good health. Sequencing was done on a sample of memory CD4+ T cells sorted from blood. Subset denoted: CD45RA-negative fraction. The chain is built from TRBV19 and TRBJ1-5; D gene ambiguous. The CDR3 nucleotides read TGTGCCAGTAGGAGTAGCAATCAGCCCCAGCATTTT. Translated: CASRSSNQPQHF.